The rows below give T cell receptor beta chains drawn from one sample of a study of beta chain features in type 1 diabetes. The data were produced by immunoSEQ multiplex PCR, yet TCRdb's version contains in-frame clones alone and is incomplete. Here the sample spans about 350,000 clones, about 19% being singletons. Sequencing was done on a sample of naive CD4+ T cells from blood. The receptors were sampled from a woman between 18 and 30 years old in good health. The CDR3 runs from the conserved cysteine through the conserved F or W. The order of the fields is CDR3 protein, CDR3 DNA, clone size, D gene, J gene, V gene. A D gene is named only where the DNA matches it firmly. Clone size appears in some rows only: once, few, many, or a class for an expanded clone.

CDR3 protein: CASSAPGLAKDTQYF
CDR3 DNA: TGTGCCAGCAGCGCGCCGGGACTAGCGAAAGATACGCAGTATTTT
clone size: NA
D gene: TRBD2
J gene: TRBJ2-3
V gene: TRBV9

CDR3 protein: CASSSQGSYGYTF
CDR3 DNA: TGTGCCAGCAGCTCCCAGGGGTCCTATGGCTACACCTTC
clone size: NA
D gene: NA
J gene: TRBJ1-2
V gene: TRBV5-4

CDR3 protein: CASSLGLGETQYF
CDR3 DNA: TGTGCCAGCAGCTTAGGTCTCGGAGAGACCCAGTACTTC
clone size: few
D gene: NA
J gene: TRBJ2-5
V gene: TRBV7-2

CDR3 protein: CASSPALAGGTQYF
CDR3 DNA: TGTGCCAGCAGCCCAGCGTTAGCGGGGGGGACGCAGTATTTT
clone size: few
D gene: TRBD2
J gene: TRBJ2-3
V gene: TRBV7-3

CDR3 protein: CATSRKRAGDYEQYF
CDR3 DNA: TGTGCCACCAGCAGAAAGAGGGCGGGGGACTACGAGCAGTACTTC
clone size: NA
D gene: TRBD2
J gene: TRBJ2-7
V gene: TRBV15

CDR3 protein: CASSPTQSTDTQYF
CDR3 DNA: TGTGCCAGCTCACCAACTCAAAGCACAGATACGCAGTATTTT
clone size: NA
D gene: NA
J gene: TRBJ2-3
V gene: TRBV18

CDR3 protein: CAWSHRGYGYTF
CDR3 DNA: TGTGCCTGGAGTCACAGGGGCTATGGCTACACCTTC
clone size: NA
D gene: TRBD1
J gene: TRBJ1-2
V gene: TRBV30

CDR3 protein: CASSQRSYEQYF
CDR3 DNA: TGTGCCAGCAGCCAGCGTTCCTACGAGCAGTACTTC
clone size: NA
D gene: NA
J gene: TRBJ2-7
V gene: TRBV28

CDR3 protein: CASSPPTGSSGYTF
CDR3 DNA: TGTGCCAGCTCCCCTCCGACAGGGTCTAGTGGCTACACCTTC
clone size: NA
D gene: TRBD1
J gene: TRBJ1-2
V gene: TRBV18

CDR3 protein: CASLQGASGYTF
CDR3 DNA: TGTGCCTCCTTACAGGGGGCAAGTGGCTACACCTTC
clone size: NA
D gene: TRBD1
J gene: TRBJ1-2
V gene: TRBV30

CDR3 protein: CASSPIQGLDLDTEAFF
CDR3 DNA: TGTGCCAGCTCACCAATACAGGGGCTAGATTTGGACACTGAAGCTTTCTTT
clone size: few
D gene: TRBD1
J gene: TRBJ1-1
V gene: TRBV18

CDR3 protein: CASAQGPSGANVLTF
CDR3 DNA: TGCGCCAGCGCCCAGGGGCCTAGTGGGGCCAACGTCCTGACTTTC
clone size: few
D gene: NA
J gene: TRBJ2-6
V gene: TRBV5-1

CDR3 protein: CASSRNSGGVGQGNTEAFF
CDR3 DNA: TGCGCCAGCAGCCGCAACTCAGGGGGAGTGGGCCAAGGGAACACTGAAGCTTTCTTT
clone size: NA
D gene: TRBD1
J gene: TRBJ1-1
V gene: TRBV4-1

CDR3 protein: CASSLGDRGNTIYF
CDR3 DNA: TGCGCCAGCAGCTTGGGGGACAGGGGAAACACCATATATTTT
clone size: few
D gene: TRBD1
J gene: TRBJ1-3
V gene: TRBV5-1

CDR3 protein: CASSYGTNQETQYF
CDR3 DNA: TGTGCCAGCAGCTACGGGACTAACCAAGAGACCCAGTACTTC
clone size: NA
D gene: TRBD2
J gene: TRBJ2-5
V gene: TRBV6-5

CDR3 protein: CASSPSGTGKGETQYF
CDR3 DNA: TGTGCCAGCTCACCTTCCGGGACAGGGAAAGGCGAGACCCAGTACTTC
clone size: NA
D gene: TRBD1
J gene: TRBJ2-5
V gene: TRBV18

CDR3 protein: CASSQGSMNTEAFF
CDR3 DNA: TGCGCCAGCAGCCAGGGGTCTATGAACACTGAAGCTTTCTTT
clone size: NA
D gene: NA
J gene: TRBJ1-1
V gene: TRBV5-1

CDR3 protein: CASTPMGGASADTQYF
CDR3 DNA: TGTGCCAGCACCCCCATGGGGGGGGCGAGCGCAGATACGCAGTATTTT
clone size: NA
D gene: NA
J gene: TRBJ2-3
V gene: TRBV9

CDR3 protein: CAIQGGMNTEAFF
CDR3 DNA: TGTGCCATCCAGGGGGGCATGAACACTGAAGCTTTCTTT
clone size: NA
D gene: TRBD1
J gene: TRBJ1-1
V gene: TRBV5-4

CDR3 protein: CSVRDSSYEQYF
CDR3 DNA: TGCAGCGTGAGGGACAGCTCCTACGAGCAGTACTTC
clone size: NA
D gene: TRBD1
J gene: TRBJ2-7
V gene: TRBV29-1

CDR3 protein: CASSHPEGQTNTGELFF
CDR3 DNA: TGCGCCAGCAGCCATCCCGAGGGACAGACGAACACCGGGGAGCTGTTTTTT
clone size: few
D gene: TRBD1
J gene: TRBJ2-2
V gene: TRBV4-1

CDR3 protein: CASSQYHLGGGRQETQYF
CDR3 DNA: TGCGCCAGCAGCCAGTACCACCTCGGGGGGGGTAGACAAGAGACCCAGTACTTC
clone size: few
D gene: TRBD2
J gene: TRBJ2-5
V gene: TRBV4-3

CDR3 protein: CASSRRGGQDTEAFF
CDR3 DNA: TGTGCCAGCAGTCGCCGGGGGGGGCAGGACACTGAAGCTTTCTTT
clone size: NA
D gene: NA
J gene: TRBJ1-1
V gene: TRBV27

CDR3 protein: CASSLQGGTEAFF
CDR3 DNA: TGTGCCAGCAGCTTACAGGGTGGCACTGAAGCTTTCTTT
clone size: NA
D gene: NA
J gene: TRBJ1-1
V gene: TRBV7-3

CDR3 protein: CASSPTRAETQYF
CDR3 DNA: TGTGCCAGCTCACCAACCAGGGCGGAGACCCAGTACTTC
clone size: few
D gene: NA
J gene: TRBJ2-5
V gene: TRBV18

CDR3 protein: CASSVGRTQETQYF
CDR3 DNA: TGTGCCAGCAGCGTGGGGAGGACCCAAGAGACCCAGTACTTC
clone size: NA
D gene: NA
J gene: TRBJ2-5
V gene: TRBV9

CDR3 protein: CASSTRQGDPYEQYF
CDR3 DNA: TGTGCCAGCAGTACCCGTCAGGGGGATCCCTACGAGCAGTACTTC
clone size: few
D gene: TRBD1
J gene: TRBJ2-7
V gene: TRBV7-2

CDR3 protein: CASSQGQSYGYTF
CDR3 DNA: TGTGCCAGCAGCCAGGGACAGAGCTATGGCTACACCTTC
clone size: NA
D gene: TRBD1
J gene: TRBJ1-2
V gene: TRBV7-2

CDR3 protein: CASSLVPGGTGELFF
CDR3 DNA: TGCGCCAGCAGCTTGGTGCCAGGGGGCACCGGGGAGCTGTTTTTT
clone size: once
D gene: TRBD1
J gene: TRBJ2-2
V gene: TRBV5-1

CDR3 protein: CASSVGLSETQYF
CDR3 DNA: TGTGCCAGCAGCGTGGGCCTATCGGAGACCCAGTACTTC
clone size: NA
D gene: NA
J gene: TRBJ2-5
V gene: TRBV7-9

CDR3 protein: CASSGSQGFNEQFF
CDR3 DNA: TGCGCCAGCAGCGGCTCACAGGGGTTTAATGAGCAGTTCTTC
clone size: NA
D gene: TRBD1
J gene: TRBJ2-1
V gene: TRBV5-1

CDR3 protein: CSVEDLGTAGGYTF
CDR3 DNA: TGCAGCGTTGAAGATTTAGGGACAGCTGGCGGCTACACCTTC
clone size: few
D gene: TRBD1
J gene: TRBJ1-2
V gene: TRBV29-1

CDR3 protein: CASSPVGDRQFF
CDR3 DNA: TGTGCCAGCTCACCAGTAGGGGACAGACAGTTCTTC
clone size: NA
D gene: TRBD1
J gene: TRBJ2-1
V gene: TRBV18

CDR3 protein: CASSSTGGMNTEAFF
CDR3 DNA: TGTGCCAGCAGTTCAACAGGGGGGATGAACACTGAAGCTTTCTTT
clone size: few
D gene: TRBD1
J gene: TRBJ1-1
V gene: TRBV6-5

CDR3 protein: CASSLVAGGLYEQYF
CDR3 DNA: TGCGCCAGCAGCTTGGTAGCGGGAGGGCTCTACGAGCAGTACTTC
clone size: few
D gene: TRBD2
J gene: TRBJ2-7
V gene: TRBV5-1

CDR3 protein: CASSPPVSEDQYF
CDR3 DNA: TGTGCCAGCTCACCCCCGGTGTCAGAGGACCAGTACTTC
clone size: NA
D gene: NA
J gene: TRBJ2-5
V gene: TRBV18

CDR3 protein: CASSDVSGSDTEAFF
CDR3 DNA: TGTGCCAGCAGTGATGTCTCAGGGTCCGACACTGAAGCTTTCTTT
clone size: NA
D gene: NA
J gene: TRBJ1-1
V gene: TRBV25-1

CDR3 protein: CAWSVTGVETQYF
CDR3 DNA: TGTGCCTGGAGTGTAACAGGGGTAGAGACCCAGTACTTC
clone size: few
D gene: TRBD1
J gene: TRBJ2-5
V gene: TRBV30

CDR3 protein: CASSADRASYEQYF
CDR3 DNA: TGTGCCAGTAGTGCCGACAGGGCCTCCTACGAGCAGTACTTC
clone size: NA
D gene: TRBD1
J gene: TRBJ2-7
V gene: TRBV19

CDR3 protein: CSVEDPLLQETQYF
CDR3 DNA: TGCAGCGTTGAAGATCCTTTGCTACAAGAGACCCAGTACTTC
clone size: NA
D gene: NA
J gene: TRBJ2-5
V gene: TRBV29-1

CDR3 protein: CASSPGQGGNYGYTF
CDR3 DNA: TGTGCCAGCAGTCCCGGACAGGGAGGAAACTATGGCTACACCTTC
clone size: NA
D gene: TRBD1
J gene: TRBJ1-2
V gene: TRBV2